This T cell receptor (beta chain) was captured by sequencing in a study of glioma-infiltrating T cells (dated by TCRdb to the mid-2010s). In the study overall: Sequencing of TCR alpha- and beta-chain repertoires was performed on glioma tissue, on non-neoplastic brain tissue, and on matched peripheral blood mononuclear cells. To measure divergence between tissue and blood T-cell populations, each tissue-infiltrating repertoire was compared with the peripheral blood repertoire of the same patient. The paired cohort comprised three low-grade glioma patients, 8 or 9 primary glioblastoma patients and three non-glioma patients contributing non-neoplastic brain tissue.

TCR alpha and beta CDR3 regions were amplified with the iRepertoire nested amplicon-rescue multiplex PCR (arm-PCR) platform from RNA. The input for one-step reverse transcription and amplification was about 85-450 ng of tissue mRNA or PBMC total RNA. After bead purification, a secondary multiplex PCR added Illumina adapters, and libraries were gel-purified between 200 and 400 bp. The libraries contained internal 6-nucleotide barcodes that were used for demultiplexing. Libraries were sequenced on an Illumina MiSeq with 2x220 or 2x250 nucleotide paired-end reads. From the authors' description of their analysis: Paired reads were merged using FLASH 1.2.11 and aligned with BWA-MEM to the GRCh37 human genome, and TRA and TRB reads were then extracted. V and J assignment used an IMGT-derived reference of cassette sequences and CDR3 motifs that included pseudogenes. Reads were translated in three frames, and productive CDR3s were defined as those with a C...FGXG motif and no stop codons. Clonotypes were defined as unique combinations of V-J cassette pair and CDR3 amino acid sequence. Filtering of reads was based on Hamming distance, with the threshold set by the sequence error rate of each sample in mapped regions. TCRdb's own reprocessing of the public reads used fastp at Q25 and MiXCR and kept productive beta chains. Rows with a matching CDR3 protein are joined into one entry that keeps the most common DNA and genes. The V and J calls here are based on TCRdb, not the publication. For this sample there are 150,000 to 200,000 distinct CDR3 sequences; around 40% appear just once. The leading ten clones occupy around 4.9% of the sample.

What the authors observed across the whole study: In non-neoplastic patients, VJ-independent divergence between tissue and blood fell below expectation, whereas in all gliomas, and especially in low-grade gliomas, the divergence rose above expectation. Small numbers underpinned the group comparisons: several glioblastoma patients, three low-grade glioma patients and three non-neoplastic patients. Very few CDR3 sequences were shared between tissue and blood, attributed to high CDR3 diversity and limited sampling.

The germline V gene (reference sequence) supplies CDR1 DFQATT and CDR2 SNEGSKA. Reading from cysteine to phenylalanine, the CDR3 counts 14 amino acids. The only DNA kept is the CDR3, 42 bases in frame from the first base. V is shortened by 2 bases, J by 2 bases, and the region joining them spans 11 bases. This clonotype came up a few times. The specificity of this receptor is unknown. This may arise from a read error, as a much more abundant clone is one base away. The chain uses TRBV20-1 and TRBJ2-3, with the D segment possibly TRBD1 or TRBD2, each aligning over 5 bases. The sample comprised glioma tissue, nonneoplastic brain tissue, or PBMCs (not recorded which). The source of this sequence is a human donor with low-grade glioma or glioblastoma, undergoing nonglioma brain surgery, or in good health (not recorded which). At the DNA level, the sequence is TGCAGTGCTAGAACATGGGGGATCACAGATACGCAGTATTTT. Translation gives CSARTWGITDTQYF.